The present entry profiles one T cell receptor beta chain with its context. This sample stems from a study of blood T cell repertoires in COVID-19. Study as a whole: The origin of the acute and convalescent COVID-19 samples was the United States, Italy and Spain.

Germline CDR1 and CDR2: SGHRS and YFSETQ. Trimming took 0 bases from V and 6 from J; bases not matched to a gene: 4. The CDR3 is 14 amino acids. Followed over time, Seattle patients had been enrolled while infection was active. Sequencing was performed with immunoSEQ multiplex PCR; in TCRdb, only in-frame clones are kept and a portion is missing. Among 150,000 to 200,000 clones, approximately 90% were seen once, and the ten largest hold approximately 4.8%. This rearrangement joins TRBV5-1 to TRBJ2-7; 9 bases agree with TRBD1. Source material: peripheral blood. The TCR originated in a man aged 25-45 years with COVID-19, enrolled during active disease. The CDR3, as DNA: TGCGCCAGCAGCTTGGCCGGGACAGGGAGCGAGCAGTACTTC. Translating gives CASSLAGTGSEQYF.